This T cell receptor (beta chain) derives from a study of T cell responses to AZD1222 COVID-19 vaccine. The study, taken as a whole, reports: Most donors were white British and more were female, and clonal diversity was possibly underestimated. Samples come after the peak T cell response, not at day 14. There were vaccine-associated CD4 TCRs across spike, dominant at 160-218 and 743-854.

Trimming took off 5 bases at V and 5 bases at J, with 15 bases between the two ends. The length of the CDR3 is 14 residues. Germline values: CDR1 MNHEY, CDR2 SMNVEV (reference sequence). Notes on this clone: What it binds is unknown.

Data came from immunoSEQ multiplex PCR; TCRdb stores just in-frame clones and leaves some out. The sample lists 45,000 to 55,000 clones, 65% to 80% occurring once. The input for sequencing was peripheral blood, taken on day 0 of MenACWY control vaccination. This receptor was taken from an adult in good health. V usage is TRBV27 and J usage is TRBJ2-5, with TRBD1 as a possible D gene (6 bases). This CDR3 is CASSITQGAETQYF. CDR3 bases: TGTGCCAGCAGTATCACACAGGGTGCCGAGACCCAGTACTTC.